The entry below describes one T cell receptor (beta chain). The data stem from a study of T cells in localized non-small cell lung cancer. In germline, CDR1 is LNHDA, CDR2 SQIVND (reference sequence). This CDR3 is built from 14 residues. Deletions cut 5 bases from V and 3 bases from J, with 14 bases between. TCRdb's copy holds only in-frame clones and misses some; the assay was immunoSEQ multiplex PCR. The data contain around 64,000 clones, roughly 89% of them singletons. Material: peripheral blood, obtained before any cancer treatment. This receptor was obtained from a man aged 35 to 69 with stage I squamous cell lung carcinoma. The rearrangement uses TRBV19 and TRBJ2-7, with D possibly being TRBD1 or TRBD2 (5 bases each). The CDR3 nucleotides read TGTGCCAGTAGTGTGCGCCGGGACGACTACGAGCAGTACTTC. Translating gives CASSVRRDDYEQYF.